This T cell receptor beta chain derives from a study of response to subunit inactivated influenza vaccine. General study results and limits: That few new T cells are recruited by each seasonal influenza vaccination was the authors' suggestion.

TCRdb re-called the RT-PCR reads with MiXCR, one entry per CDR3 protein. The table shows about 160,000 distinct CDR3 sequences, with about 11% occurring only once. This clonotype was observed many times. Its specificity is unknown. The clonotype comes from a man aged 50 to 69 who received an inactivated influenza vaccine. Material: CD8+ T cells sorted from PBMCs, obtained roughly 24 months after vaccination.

Here the CDR3 DNA reads TGTGCCAGCAGTCCCATATTTAACTCCTACAATGAGCAGTTCTTC. As protein: CASSPIFNSYNEQFF. This rearrangement joins TRBV5-6 to TRBJ2-1; D gene ambiguous. This CDR3 comprises 15 residues. Germline V gives CDR1 SGHDT, CDR2 YYEEEE. Trimming removed 5 bases from V and 0 bases from J, with 12 bases in between.